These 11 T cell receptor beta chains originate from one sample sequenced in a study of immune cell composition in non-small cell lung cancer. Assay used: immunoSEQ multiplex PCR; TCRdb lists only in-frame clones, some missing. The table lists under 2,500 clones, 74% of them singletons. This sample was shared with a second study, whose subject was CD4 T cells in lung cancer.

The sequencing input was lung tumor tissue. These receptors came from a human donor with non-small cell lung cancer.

The CDR3 is CASSLAGDGGAQYF. Written as DNA, the CDR3 is TGTGCCAGCAGCTTAGCGGGAGATGGGGGGGCCCAGTACTTC. The rearrangement links TRBV7-8 to TRBJ2-5; TRBD2 aligns across 7 bases. The CDR3 consists of 14 residues. The germline V gene has CDR1 SGHVS and CDR2 FQNEAQ. V lost 0 bases to trimming and J lost 9 bases; unmatched junction nucleotides: 7.

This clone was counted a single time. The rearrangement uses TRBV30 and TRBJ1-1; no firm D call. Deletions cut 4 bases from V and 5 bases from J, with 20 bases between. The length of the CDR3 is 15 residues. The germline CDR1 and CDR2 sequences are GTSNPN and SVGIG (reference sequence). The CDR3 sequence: CAWTGRVRANTEAFF. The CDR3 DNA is TGTGCCTGGACCGGGAGGGTAAGGGCGAATACTGAAGCTTTCTTT.

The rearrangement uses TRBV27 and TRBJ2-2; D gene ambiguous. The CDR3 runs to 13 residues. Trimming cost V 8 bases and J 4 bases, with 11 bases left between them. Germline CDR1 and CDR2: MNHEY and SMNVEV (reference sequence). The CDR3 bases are TGTGCCAGCCGACAATCAAGCACCGGGGAGCTGTTTTTT. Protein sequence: CASRQSSTGELFF.

Here the CDR3 reads CAWRVGWGVNQPQHF. CDR3 sequence (DNA): TGTGCCTGGAGGGTGGGTTGGGGGGTGAATCAGCCCCAGCATTTT. V gene TRBV30 combines with J gene TRBJ1-5, with D possibly being TRBD1 (5 bases). This CDR3 contains 15 residues. Germline values: CDR1 GTSNPN, CDR2 SVGIG (reference sequence). The ends were cut back, 3 bases at V and 4 bases at J, with 16 bases in the middle.

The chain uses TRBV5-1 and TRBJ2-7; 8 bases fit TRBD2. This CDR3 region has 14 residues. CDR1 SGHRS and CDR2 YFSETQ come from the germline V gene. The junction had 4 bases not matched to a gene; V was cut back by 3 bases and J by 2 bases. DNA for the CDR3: TGCGCCAGCAGCTCCCAGCGGGAGACCTACGAGCAGTACTTC. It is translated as CASSSQRETYEQYF.

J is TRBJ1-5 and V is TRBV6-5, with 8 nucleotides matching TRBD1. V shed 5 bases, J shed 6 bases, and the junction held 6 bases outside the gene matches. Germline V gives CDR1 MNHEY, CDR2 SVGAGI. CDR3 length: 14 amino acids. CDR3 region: CASSPGGWSQPQHF. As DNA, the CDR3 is TGTGCCAGCAGTCCAGGGGGCTGGAGTCAGCCCCAGCATTTT.

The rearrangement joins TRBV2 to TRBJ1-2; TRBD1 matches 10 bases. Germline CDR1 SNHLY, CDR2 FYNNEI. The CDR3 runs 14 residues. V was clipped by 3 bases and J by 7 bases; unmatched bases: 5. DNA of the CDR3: TGTGCCAGCAGTGACCGACAGGGGGCTGGTGGCTACACCTTC. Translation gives CASSDRQGAGGYTF.

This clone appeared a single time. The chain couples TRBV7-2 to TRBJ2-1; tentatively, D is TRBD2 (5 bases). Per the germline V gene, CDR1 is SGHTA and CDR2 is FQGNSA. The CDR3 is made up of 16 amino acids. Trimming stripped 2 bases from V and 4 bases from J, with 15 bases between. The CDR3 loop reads CASSLSRGGLYNEQFF. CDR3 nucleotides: TGTGCCAGCAGCTTAAGTCGGGGTGGTTTATACAATGAGCAGTTCTTC.

The CDR3 coding sequence is TGCGCCAGCAGCCCCCAGGCAGCGGGAGGTGGCCACGAGCAGTACTTC. It codes for CASSPQAAGGGHEQYF. The chain joins TRBV4-1 to TRBJ2-7; 9 nucleotides line up with TRBD2. This CDR3 has 16 residues. J was trimmed by 5 bases and V by 4 bases; bases with no gene match: 12. Germline lookup yields CDR1 MGHRA and CDR2 YSYEKL.

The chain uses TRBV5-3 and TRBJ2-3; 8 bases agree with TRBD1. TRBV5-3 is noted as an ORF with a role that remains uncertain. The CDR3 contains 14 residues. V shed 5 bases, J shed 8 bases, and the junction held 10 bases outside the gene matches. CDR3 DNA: TGTGCCAGAAGTAGTCACAGGGGGTCAGGTACGCAGTATTTT. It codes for CARSSHRGSGTQYF.

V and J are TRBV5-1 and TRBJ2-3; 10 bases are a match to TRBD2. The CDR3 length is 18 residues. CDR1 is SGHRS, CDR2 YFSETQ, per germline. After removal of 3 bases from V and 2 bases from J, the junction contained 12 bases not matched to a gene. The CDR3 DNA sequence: TGCGCCAGCAGCTCCGCTAGTCTAGCGGGAGCGATCACAGATACGCAGTATTTT. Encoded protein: CASSSASLAGAITDTQYF. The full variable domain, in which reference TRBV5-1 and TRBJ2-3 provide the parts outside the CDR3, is KAGVTQTPRYLIKTRGQQVTLSCSPISGHRSVSWYQQTPGQGLQFLFEYFSETQRNKGNFPGRFSGRQFSNSRSEMNVSTLELGDSALYLCASSSASLAGAITDTQYFGPGTRLTVL.